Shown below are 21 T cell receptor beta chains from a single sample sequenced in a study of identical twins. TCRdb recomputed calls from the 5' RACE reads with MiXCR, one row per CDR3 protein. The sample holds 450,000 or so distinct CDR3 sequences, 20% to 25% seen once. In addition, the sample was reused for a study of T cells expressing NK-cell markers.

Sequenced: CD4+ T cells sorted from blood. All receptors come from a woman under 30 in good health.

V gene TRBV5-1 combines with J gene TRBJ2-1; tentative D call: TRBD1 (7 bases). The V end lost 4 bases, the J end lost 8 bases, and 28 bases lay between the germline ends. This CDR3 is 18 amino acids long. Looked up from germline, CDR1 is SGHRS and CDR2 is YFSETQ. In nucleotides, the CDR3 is TGCGCCAGCAGCCCAGGGGGTTGGACGGGGGTCTCCGTGGATGAGCAGTTCTTC. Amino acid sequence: CASSPGGWTGVSVDEQFF.

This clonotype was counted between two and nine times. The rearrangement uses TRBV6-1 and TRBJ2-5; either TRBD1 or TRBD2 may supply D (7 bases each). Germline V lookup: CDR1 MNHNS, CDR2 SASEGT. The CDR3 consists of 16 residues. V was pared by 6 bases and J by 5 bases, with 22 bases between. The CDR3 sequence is CASRSSRGGLVETQYF. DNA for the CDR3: TGTGCCAGCAGATCTTCCAGGGGGGGGTTAGTGGAGACCCAGTACTTC.

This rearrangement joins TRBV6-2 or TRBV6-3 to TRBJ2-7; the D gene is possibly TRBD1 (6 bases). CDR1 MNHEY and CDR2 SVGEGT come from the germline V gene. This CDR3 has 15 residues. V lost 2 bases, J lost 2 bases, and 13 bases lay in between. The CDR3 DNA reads TGTGCCAGCAGTTACCGGAGGTACAGGGCCTACGAGCAGTACTTC. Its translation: CASSYRRYRAYEQYF.

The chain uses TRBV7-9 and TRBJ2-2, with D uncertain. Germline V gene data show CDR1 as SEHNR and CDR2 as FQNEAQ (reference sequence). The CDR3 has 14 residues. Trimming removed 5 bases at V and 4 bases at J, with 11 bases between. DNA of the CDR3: TGTGCCAGCAGCCCCGCATGGACCACCGGGGAGCTGTTTTTT. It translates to CASSPAWTTGELFF.

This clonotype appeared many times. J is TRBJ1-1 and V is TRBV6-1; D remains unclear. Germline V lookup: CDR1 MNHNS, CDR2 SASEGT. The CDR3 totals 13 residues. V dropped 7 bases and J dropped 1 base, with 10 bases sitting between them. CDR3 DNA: TGTGCCAGCACCACATACTCGAACACTGAAGCTTTCTTT. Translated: CASTTYSNTEAFF.

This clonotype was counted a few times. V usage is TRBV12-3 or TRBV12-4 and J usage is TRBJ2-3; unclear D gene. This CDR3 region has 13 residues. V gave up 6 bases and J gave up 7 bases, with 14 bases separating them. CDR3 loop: CASRSTALNTQYF. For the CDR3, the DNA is TGTGCCAGCAGGTCGACCGCTTTGAATACGCAGTATTTT.

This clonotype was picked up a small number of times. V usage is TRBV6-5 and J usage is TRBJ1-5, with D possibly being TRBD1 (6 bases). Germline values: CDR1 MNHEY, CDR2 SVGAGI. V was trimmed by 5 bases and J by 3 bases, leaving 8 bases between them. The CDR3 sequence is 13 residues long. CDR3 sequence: CASSHRDNQPQHF. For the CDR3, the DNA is TGTGCCAGCAGTCACAGGGACAATCAGCCCCAGCATTTT.

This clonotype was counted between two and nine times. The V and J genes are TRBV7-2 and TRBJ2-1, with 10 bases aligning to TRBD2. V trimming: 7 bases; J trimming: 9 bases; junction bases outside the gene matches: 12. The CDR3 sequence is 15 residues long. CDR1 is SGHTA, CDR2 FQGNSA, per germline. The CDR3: CASNPGTSAPGEQFF. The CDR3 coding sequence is TGTGCCAGCAACCCCGGGACTAGCGCCCCCGGTGAGCAGTTCTTC.

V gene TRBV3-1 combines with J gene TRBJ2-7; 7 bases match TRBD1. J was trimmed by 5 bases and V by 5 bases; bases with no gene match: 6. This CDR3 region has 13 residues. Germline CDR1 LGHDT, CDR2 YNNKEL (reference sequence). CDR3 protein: CASSNRGPDEQYF. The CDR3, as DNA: TGTGCCAGCAGCAACAGGGGTCCGGACGAGCAGTACTTC.

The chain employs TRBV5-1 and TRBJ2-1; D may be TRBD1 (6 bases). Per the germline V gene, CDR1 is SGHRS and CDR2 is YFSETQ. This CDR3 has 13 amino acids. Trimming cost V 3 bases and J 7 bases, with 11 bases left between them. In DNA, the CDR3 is TGCGCCAGCAGCTCCGACAGGTTTAATGAGCAGTTCTTC. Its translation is CASSSDRFNEQFF. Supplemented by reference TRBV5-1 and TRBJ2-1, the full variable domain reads KAGVTQTPRYLIKTRGQQVTLSCSPISGHRSVSWYQQTPGQGLQFLFEYFSETQRNKGNFPGRFSGRQFSNSRSEMNVSTLELGDSALYLCASSSDRFNEQFFGPGTRLTVL.

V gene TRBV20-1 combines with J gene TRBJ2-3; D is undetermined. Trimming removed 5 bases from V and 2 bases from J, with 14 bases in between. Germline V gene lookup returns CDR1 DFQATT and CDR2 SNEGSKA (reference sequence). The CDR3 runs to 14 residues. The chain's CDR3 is CSASLSLFTDTQYF. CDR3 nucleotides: TGCAGTGCTTCCCTCAGCCTATTCACAGATACGCAGTATTTT.

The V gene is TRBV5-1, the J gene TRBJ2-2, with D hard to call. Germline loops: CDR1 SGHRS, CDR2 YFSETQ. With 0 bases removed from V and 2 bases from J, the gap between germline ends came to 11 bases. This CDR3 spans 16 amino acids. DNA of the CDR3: TGCGCCAGCAGCTTGGTACTGAGTCCTAACACCGGGGAGCTGTTTTTT. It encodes CASSLVLSPNTGELFF.

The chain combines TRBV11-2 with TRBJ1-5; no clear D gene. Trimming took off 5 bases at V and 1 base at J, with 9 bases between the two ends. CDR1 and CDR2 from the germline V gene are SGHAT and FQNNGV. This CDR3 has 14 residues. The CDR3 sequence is CASSPTRSNQPQHF. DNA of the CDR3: TGTGCCAGCAGCCCCACAAGGAGCAATCAGCCCCAGCATTTT.

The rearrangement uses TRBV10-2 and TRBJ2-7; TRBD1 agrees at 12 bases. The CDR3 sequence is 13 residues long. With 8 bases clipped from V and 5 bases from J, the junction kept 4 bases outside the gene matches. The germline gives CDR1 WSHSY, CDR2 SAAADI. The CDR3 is CASGGQGAHEQYF. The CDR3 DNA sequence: TGCGCCAGCGGGGGACAGGGGGCACACGAGCAGTACTTC.

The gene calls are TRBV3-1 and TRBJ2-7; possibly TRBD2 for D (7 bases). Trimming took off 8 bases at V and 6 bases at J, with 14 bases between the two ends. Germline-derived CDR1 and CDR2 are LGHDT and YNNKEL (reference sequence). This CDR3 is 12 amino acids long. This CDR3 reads CASAPGGLEQYF. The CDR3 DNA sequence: TGTGCCAGCGCCCCGGGGGGCCTCGAGCAGTACTTC.

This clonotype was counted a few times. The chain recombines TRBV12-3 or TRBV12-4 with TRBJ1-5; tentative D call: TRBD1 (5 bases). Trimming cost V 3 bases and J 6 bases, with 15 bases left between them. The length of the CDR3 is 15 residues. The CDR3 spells CASSLMRGFSQPQHF. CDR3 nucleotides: TGTGCCAGCAGTTTGATGCGGGGGTTTAGTCAGCCCCAGCATTTT.

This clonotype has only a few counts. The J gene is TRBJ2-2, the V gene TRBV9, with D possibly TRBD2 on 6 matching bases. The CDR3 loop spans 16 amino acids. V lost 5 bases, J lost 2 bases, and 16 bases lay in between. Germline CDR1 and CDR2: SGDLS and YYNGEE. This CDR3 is CASRGSSGANTGELFF. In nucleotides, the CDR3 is TGTGCCAGCAGGGGTAGTAGCGGAGCAAACACCGGGGAGCTGTTTTTT.

For the CDR3, the DNA is TGTGCCAGTAGTTCCCGTGGAGCTAGCGGGGGGGCCGGAAATGAGCAGTTCTTC. Its translation: CASSSRGASGGAGNEQFF. The gene calls are TRBV19 and TRBJ2-1; 12 bases map to TRBD2. Germline CDR1 LNHDA, CDR2 SQIVND (reference sequence). This CDR3 spans 18 amino acids. Trimming removed 5 bases from V and 7 bases from J; junction bases left unmatched: 15.

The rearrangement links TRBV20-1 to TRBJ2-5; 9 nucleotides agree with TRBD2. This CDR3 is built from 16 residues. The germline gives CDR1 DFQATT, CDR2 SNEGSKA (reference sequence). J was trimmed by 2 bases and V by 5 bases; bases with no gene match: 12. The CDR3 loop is CSAGTPGLALQETQYF. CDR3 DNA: TGCAGTGCTGGGACACCGGGACTAGCTCTTCAAGAGACCCAGTACTTC.

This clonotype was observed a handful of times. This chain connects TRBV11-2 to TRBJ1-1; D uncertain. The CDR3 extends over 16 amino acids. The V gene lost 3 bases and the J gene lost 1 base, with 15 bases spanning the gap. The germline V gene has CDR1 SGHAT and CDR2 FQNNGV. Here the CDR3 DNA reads TGTGCCAGCAGCTTGAAGGCACCGTCCTCGAACACTGAAGCTTTCTTT. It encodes CASSLKAPSSNTEAFF.

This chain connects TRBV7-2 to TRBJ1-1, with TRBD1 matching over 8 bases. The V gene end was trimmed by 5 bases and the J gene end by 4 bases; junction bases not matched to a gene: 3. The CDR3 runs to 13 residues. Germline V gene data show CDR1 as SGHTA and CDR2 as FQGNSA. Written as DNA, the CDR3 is TGTGCCAGCAGCGAAGGGACAGGCACTGAAGCTTTCTTT. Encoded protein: CASSEGTGTEAFF.